Below, 25 T cell receptor beta chains from the same sample are listed, as sequenced in a study of T cells in Graves' hyperthyroidism and ophthalmopathy. TCR beta CDR3 sequences were amplified from RNA transcripts. The TCR CDR3 first-round RT-PCR relied on the HTBI primer set. TCRdb itself ran the multiplex PCR reads through MiXCR, one entry per CDR3 protein. The data show over 500,000 distinct CDR3 sequences, about 15% seen once. Specimen: blood. The receptors originated from a woman between 40 and 55 years old with Graves' hyperthyroidism.

This clonotype has at least ten counts. The CDR3 loop reads CASSPQTSASYEQYF. CDR3 DNA sequence: TGTGCCAGCAGCCCTCAGACTAGCGCGAGCTACGAGCAGTACTTC. The chain employs TRBV9 and TRBJ2-7, with 8 positions matching TRBD2. The CDR3 has 15 amino acids. After removal of 4 bases from V and 3 bases from J, the junction contained 9 bases not matched to a gene. The germline gives CDR1 SGDLS, CDR2 YYNGEE.

This clonotype was seen ten or more times. The rearrangement joins TRBV27 to TRBJ2-2, with D unresolved. Between the trimmed V and J ends, which lost 3 bases and 6 bases, there was a span of 8 bases. The CDR3 totals 13 residues. CDR1 is MNHEY, CDR2 SMNVEV, per germline (reference sequence). CDR3 DNA: TGTGCCAGCAGTTTTGTTCACGCCGGGGAGCTGTTTTTT. Its protein product is CASSFVHAGELFF.

This clonotype has ten or more counts. This chain joins TRBV27 and TRBJ2-3; TRBD2 agrees at 10 bases. From germline, CDR1 is MNHEY and CDR2 SMNVEV (reference sequence). CDR3 length equals 16 residues. Unmatched junction bases numbered 4, after V lost 4 bases and J lost 0 bases. The CDR3 loop is CASSSRLAGSTDTQYF. CDR3 bases: TGTGCCAGCAGTTCGCGACTAGCGGGTAGCACAGATACGCAGTATTTT.

This clonotype was recorded many times. This chain links TRBV20-1 with TRBJ2-5; maybe TRBD2 (5 bases). The CDR3 is made up of 13 amino acids. The V gene lost 0 bases and the J gene lost 4 bases, with 9 bases spanning the gap. Germline loops: CDR1 DFQATT, CDR2 SNEGSKA (reference sequence). The CDR3 region is CSAREPGRETQYF. The CDR3 DNA is TGCAGTGCTAGAGAGCCGGGAAGAGAGACCCAGTACTTC.

This clonotype came up many times. The chain combines TRBV5-1 with TRBJ2-1; 9 nucleotides agree with TRBD2. Germline trimming cut 0 bases from V and 1 base from J; bases unmatched to any gene: 5. CDR1 and CDR2 (germline): SGHRS, YFSETQ. The CDR3 loop spans 17 amino acids. CDR3 in amino acids: CASSLAVSGSSYNEQFF. The CDR3 DNA is TGCGCCAGCAGCTTGGCGGTTAGCGGGAGTTCCTACAATGAGCAGTTCTTC. Combining the CDR3 with reference TRBV5-1 and TRBJ2-1 gives the whole variable domain KAGVTQTPRYLIKTRGQQVTLSCSPISGHRSVSWYQQTPGQGLQFLFEYFSETQRNKGNFPGRFSGRQFSNSRSEMNVSTLELGDSALYLCASSLAVSGSSYNEQFFGPGTRLTVL.

This clonotype was counted ten times or more. The rearrangement links TRBV28 to TRBJ1-5, with 10 bases matching TRBD1. Germline CDR1 and CDR2: MDHEN and SYDVKM. The length of the CDR3 is 18 residues. With V trimmed by 5 bases and J by 0 bases, 10 bases remained unmatched. CDR3 protein: CASSHDRGHTYSNQPQHF. The CDR3, as DNA: TGTGCCAGCAGTCACGACAGGGGGCACACTTATAGCAATCAGCCCCAGCATTTT.

The rearrangement joins TRBV10-3 to TRBJ1-2; D unresolved. The V end was cut by 5 bases, the J end by 0 bases, with 16 bases between. CDR3 length: 16 residues. In germline, CDR1 is ENHRY, CDR2 SYGVKD. In DNA form, the CDR3 reads TGTGCCATCAGTTGGGGAGATCCGGAGGCTAACTATGGCTACACCTTC. Its protein is CAISWGDPEANYGYTF.

The chain is built from TRBV5-5 and TRBJ2-7; 9 bases agree with TRBD1. Germline V gene lookup returns CDR1 SGHKS and CDR2 YYEKEE (reference sequence). Trimming took 7 bases from V and 4 from J; bases not matched to a gene: 3. This CDR3 comprises 12 residues. The CDR3 is CASGGTGYEQYF. In nucleotides, the CDR3 is TGTGCCAGCGGCGGGACAGGGTACGAGCAGTACTTC. The entire variable domain, with the rest obtained from reference TRBV5-5 and TRBJ2-7, is as follows: DAGVTQSPTHLIKTRGQQVTLRCSPISGHKSVSWYQQVLGQGPQFIFQYYEKEERGRGNFPDRFSARQFPNYSSELNVNALLLGDSALYLCASGGTGYEQYFGPGTRLTVT.

The rearrangement joins TRBV28 to TRBJ1-4; D ambiguous. The CDR3 loop spans 14 amino acids. The germline V gene encodes CDR1 MDHEN and CDR2 SYDVKM. V was pared by 8 bases and J by 1 base, with 11 bases between. CDR3 coding DNA: TGTGCCAGCGGTAAATCCAAAACTAATGAAAAACTGTTTTTT. Encoded protein: CASGKSKTNEKLFF.

The sample holds a few counts of this clonotype. The chain uses TRBV28 and TRBJ2-7; D is unclear. Germline assignment: CDR1 MDHEN and CDR2 SYDVKM. The CDR3 is 13 amino acids. The V end was cut by 3 bases, the J end by 2 bases, with 8 bases between. Here the CDR3 reads CASSLAVPYEQYF. The CDR3 nucleotides are TGTGCCAGCAGTTTGGCGGTCCCCTACGAGCAGTACTTC.

This clonotype was seen many times. CDR3 coding DNA: TGTGCCAGCAGCTTACACCTTGGCCTTCGGTCAGAGACCCAGTACTTC. This sequence encodes CASSLHLGLRSETQYF. The chain couples TRBV7-8 to TRBJ2-5; D uncertain. Trimming took 2 bases from V and 4 from J, leaving 17 bases between them. The germline gives CDR1 SGHVS, CDR2 FQNEAQ. The CDR3 loop spans 16 amino acids.

The sample holds many counts of this clonotype. V and J are TRBV28 and TRBJ1-5; D gene uncertain. CDR3 size: 15 residues. V was clipped by 7 bases and J by 4 bases, with 17 bases between them. Germline V gives CDR1 MDHEN, CDR2 SYDVKM. CDR3 protein: CASTPGGIRNQPQHF. The CDR3 coding sequence is TGTGCCAGCACCCCCGGCGGCATTCGGAATCAGCCCCAGCATTTT.

This clonotype was found a few times. The chain employs TRBV20-1 and TRBJ1-1; the D is unclear. The CDR3 loop spans 16 amino acids. Trimming took 0 bases from V and 1 from J, leaving 15 bases between them. Germline lookup yields CDR1 DFQATT and CDR2 SNEGSKA (reference sequence). DNA for the CDR3: TGCAGTGCTAGAGATGAATCGTCGGGCAGGAACACTGAAGCTTTCTTT. It encodes CSARDESSGRNTEAFF.

This clonotype was picked up many times. The chain's CDR3 is CASSPPTTASYEQYF. As DNA, the CDR3 is TGTGCCAGCAGCCCCCCCACGACAGCTTCCTACGAGCAGTACTTC. The V and J genes are TRBV28 and TRBJ2-7; weak D call: TRBD1 (5 bases). The CDR3 consists of 15 residues. The germline V and J ends were trimmed by 6 bases and 1 base, with 16 bases remaining between them. Germline CDR1 and CDR2: MDHEN and SYDVKM.

This clonotype has more than one count but fewer than ten. The CDR3 nucleotides read TGCGCCAGCAGCGTTTCAGGTACCAGCCCCTACAATGAGCAGTTCTTC. This gives the protein CASSVSGTSPYNEQFF. This chain joins TRBV5-1 and TRBJ2-1; no definite D call. Germline V gene data show CDR1 as SGHRS and CDR2 as YFSETQ. The germline V and J ends were trimmed by 4 bases and 2 bases, with 16 bases remaining between them. The CDR3 runs 16 residues.

J is TRBJ2-2 and V is TRBV20-1; D not certain. CDR3 length equals 13 residues. Trimming removed 5 bases from V and 0 bases from J, with 7 bases in between. Germline V lookup: CDR1 DFQATT, CDR2 SNEGSKA (reference sequence). The CDR3 nucleotides are TGCAGTGCTGCCGATACGAACACCGGGGAGCTGTTTTTT. This translates into CSAADTNTGELFF.

This clonotype occurred many times. The chain uses TRBV11-2 and TRBJ2-7; the match to TRBD1 covers 7 bases. CDR1 and CDR2 (germline): SGHAT, FQNNGV. V lost 5 bases to trimming and J lost 2 bases; unmatched junction nucleotides: 6. The CDR3 is 14 amino acids. The CDR3 bases are TGTGCCAGCAGCACCCGGACAGGTGCCTACGAGCAGTACTTC. The encoded protein is CASSTRTGAYEQYF.

The sample holds many counts of this clonotype. The V and J genes are TRBV20-1 and TRBJ2-1; 9 bases are shared with TRBD1. Germline V gene data show CDR1 as DFQATT and CDR2 as SNEGSKA (reference sequence). The junction had 3 bases not matched to a gene; V was cut back by 6 bases and J by 9 bases. This CDR3 is built from 11 residues. The CDR3 sequence is CSAGQGSEQFF. The CDR3 DNA is TGCAGTGCGGGACAGGGTAGTGAGCAGTTCTTC.

This clonotype was seen many times. The chain has TRBV7-3 and TRBJ2-1; 9 bases are a match to TRBD1. Looked up from germline, CDR1 is SGHTA and CDR2 is FQGTGA. The CDR3 covers 15 residues. J lost 2 bases, V lost 2 bases, and 1 base had no gene match. CDR3 amino acids: CASSLDRGTYNEQFF. In DNA form, the CDR3 reads TGTGCCAGCAGCTTAGACAGGGGGACCTACAATGAGCAGTTCTTC.

This clonotype has at least ten counts. The chain recombines TRBV7-8 with TRBJ2-2; no clear D. V shed 2 bases and J shed 6 bases, with 10 bases lying between them. Germline lookup yields CDR1 SGHVS and CDR2 FQNEAQ. This CDR3 has 14 amino acids. The CDR3 is CASSLSSGPGELFF. CDR3 sequence (DNA): TGTGCCAGCAGCTTATCTTCCGGGCCCGGGGAGCTGTTTTTT.

Ten or more counts support this clonotype. The chain is built from TRBV28 and TRBJ2-7, with D tentatively TRBD2 (5 bases). The germline V gene has CDR1 MDHEN and CDR2 SYDVKM. Between the trimmed V and J ends, which lost 5 bases and 2 bases, there was a span of 13 bases. This CDR3 region has 14 residues. As DNA, the CDR3 is TGTGCCAGCAGTACTAGGATCACGACCTACGAGCAGTACTTC. It is translated as CASSTRITTYEQYF.

This clonotype was recorded many times. This chain links TRBV27 with TRBJ1-2, with D possibly TRBD1 on 6 matching bases. Germline assignment: CDR1 MNHEY and CDR2 SMNVEV (reference sequence). The V end was cut by 6 bases, the J end by 8 bases, with 19 bases between. The CDR3 has 14 residues. This CDR3 is CASRATDSVGGYTF. The CDR3 DNA is TGTGCCAGCAGAGCAACGGACAGTGTGGGAGGCTACACCTTC.

This clonotype was counted only a few times. The V and J genes are TRBV19 and TRBJ2-4, with 8 bases fitting TRBD1. The CDR3 contains 14 residues. CDR1 LNHDA and CDR2 SQIVND come from the germline V gene (reference sequence). Unmatched junction bases numbered 5, after V lost 4 bases and J lost 6 bases. The CDR3 spells CASSTGQGSNIQYF. The CDR3 bases are TGTGCCAGTAGTACCGGACAGGGCTCAAACATTCAGTACTTC.

The chain employs TRBV28 and TRBJ1-5; no reliable D call. The CDR3 spans 15 residues. Trimming cost V 5 bases and J 6 bases, with 17 bases left between them. CDR1 and CDR2 (germline): MDHEN, SYDVKM. CDR3: CASSPHGNRIQPQHF. The DNA for the CDR3 is TGTGCCAGCAGTCCCCATGGGAACAGAATTCAGCCCCAGCATTTT.

This clonotype was counted at least ten times. The gene calls are TRBV15 and TRBJ1-1; D is ambiguous. Germline values: CDR1 LNHNV, CDR2 YYDKDF (reference sequence). V lost 0 bases to trimming and J lost 0 bases, with 8 bases between them. This CDR3 region has 15 residues. The CDR3 nucleotides read TGTGCCACCAGCAGAGATGCGGGAATGAACACTGAAGCTTTCTTT. Translation: CATSRDAGMNTEAFF.